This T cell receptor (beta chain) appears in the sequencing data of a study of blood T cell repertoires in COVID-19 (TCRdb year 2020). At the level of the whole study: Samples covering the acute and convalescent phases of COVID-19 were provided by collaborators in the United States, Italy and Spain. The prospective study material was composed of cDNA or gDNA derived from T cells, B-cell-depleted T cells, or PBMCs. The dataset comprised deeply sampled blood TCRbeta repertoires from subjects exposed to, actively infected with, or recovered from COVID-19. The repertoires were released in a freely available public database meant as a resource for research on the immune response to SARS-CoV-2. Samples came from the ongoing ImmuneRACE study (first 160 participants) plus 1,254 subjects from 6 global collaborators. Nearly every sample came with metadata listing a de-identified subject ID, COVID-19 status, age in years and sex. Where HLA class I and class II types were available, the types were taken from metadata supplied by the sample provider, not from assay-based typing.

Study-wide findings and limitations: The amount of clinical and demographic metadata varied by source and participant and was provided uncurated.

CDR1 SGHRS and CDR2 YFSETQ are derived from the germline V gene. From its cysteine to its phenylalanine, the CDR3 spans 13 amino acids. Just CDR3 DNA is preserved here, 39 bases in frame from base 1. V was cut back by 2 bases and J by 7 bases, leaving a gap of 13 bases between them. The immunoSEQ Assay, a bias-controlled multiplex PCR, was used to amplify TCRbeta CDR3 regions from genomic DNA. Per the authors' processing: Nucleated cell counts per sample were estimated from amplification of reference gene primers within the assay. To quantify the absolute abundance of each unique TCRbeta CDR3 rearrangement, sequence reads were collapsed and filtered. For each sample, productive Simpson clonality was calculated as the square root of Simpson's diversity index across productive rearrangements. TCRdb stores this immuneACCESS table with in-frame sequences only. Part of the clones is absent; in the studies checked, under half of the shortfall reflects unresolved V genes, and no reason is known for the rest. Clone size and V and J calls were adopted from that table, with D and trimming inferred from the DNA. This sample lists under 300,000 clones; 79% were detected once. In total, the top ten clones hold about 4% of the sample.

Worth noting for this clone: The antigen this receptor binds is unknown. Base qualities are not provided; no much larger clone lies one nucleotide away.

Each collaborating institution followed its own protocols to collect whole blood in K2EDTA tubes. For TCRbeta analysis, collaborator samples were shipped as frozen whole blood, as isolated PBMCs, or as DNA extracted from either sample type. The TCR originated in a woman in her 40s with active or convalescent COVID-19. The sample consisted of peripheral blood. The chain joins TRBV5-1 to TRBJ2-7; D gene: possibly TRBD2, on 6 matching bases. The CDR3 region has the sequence CASSFDAGGEQYF. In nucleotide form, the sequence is TGCGCCAGCAGCTTCGACGCCGGGGGTGAGCAGTACTTC.